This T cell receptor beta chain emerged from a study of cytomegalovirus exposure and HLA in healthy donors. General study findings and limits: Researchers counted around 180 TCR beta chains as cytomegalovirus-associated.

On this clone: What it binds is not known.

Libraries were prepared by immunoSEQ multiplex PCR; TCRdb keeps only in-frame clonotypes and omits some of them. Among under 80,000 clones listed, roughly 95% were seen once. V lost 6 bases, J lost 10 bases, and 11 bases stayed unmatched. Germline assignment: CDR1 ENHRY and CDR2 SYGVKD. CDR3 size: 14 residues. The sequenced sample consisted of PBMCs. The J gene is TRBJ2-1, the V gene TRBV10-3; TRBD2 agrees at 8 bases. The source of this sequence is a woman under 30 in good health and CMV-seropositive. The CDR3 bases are TGTGCCATCAGCGGGACTAGAGAGGGATGGGAGCAGTTCTTC. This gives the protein CAISGTREGWEQFF.